This T cell receptor beta chain was found in a study of blood T cells in healthy people across ages. Germline loops: CDR1 LNHDA, CDR2 SQIVND (reference sequence). The CDR3 spans 15 residues. This clonotype was picked up one time. The antigen is unknown. One end of the junction fails to match germline, which may point to a read error. Points from the study as a whole: Not knowing donor CMV status may have confounded expanded clonotype changes.

Sample-barcoded 5' priming and a J-beta primer mix drove a second PCR of roughly 6 to 12 cycles. Via MiXCR, TCRdb re-called the 5' RACE reads, giving one row per CDR3 protein. This table has hundreds of thousands of distinct CDR3 sequences, around 50% appearing once. Isolation of PBMCs gave at least 7 million cells per sample. At least 6 micrograms of total RNA were extracted per sample. The rearrangement joins TRBV19 to TRBJ2-1; D possibly uses TRBD1 or TRBD2 (6 bases each). Sequencing was carried out using blood. This TCR was recovered from a woman over 75 in good health. DNA for the CDR3: TGTGCCAGTTCTTGGGGGGCGACGTCCTACGATGAGCAGTTCTTC. It specifies CASSWGATSYDEQFF.